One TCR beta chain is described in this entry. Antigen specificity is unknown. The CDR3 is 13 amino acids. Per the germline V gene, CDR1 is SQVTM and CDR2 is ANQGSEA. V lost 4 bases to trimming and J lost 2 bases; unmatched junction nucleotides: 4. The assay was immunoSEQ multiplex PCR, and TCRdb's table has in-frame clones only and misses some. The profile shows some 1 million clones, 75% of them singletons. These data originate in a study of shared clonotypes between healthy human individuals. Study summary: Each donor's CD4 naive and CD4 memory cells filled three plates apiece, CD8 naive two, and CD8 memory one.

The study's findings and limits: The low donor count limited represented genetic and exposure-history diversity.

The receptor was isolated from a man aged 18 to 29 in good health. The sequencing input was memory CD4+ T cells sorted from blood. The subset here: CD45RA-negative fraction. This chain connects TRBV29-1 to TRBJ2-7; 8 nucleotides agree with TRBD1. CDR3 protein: CSVGAGGPYEQYF. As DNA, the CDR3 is TGCAGCGTTGGGGCAGGGGGCCCCTACGAGCAGTACTTC.